The 14 T cell receptor beta chains reported below all come from one sample, sequenced in a study of blood T cells in healthy people across ages. A second PCR, run for about 6 to 12 cycles, used a sample-barcoded 5' primer plus a J-beta primer mix. TCRdb re-analysed the 5' RACE reads in MiXCR, keeping a single row per CDR3 protein. The table has hundreds of thousands of distinct CDR3 sequences, roughly 34% seen once. The sample was blood. These receptor sequences come from a man in his late teens or twenties in good health.

V is TRBV10-3 and J is TRBJ2-2; D tentatively fits TRBD1 or TRBD2 (6 bases each). The germline gives CDR1 ENHRY, CDR2 SYGVKD. The CDR3 loop spans 14 amino acids. Trimming pared 8 bases from V and 5 bases from J, leaving 15 bases between. The CDR3 DNA reads as TGTGCCATCGGACGGGGGCTGGGGACCGGGGAGCTGTTTTTT. It encodes CAIGRGLGTGELFF.

This clonotype was counted a single time. CDR3 protein: CASSFRVGEETQFF. For the CDR3, the DNA is TGTGCCAGCAGTTTCAGGGTTGGTGAAGAGACCCAGTTCTTC. The V and J genes are TRBV2 and TRBJ2-5; D is perhaps TRBD1 (5 bases). The J call may be faulty, since TRBJ2-1 better matches the DNA end. Germline V gene lookup returns CDR1 SNHLY and CDR2 FYNNEI. The CDR3 runs to 14 residues.

The chain employs TRBV7-9 and TRBJ2-5; D is unclear. TRBJ2-1 explains the end of the DNA better; the J call may be wrong. The CDR3 runs 11 residues. CDR1 and CDR2 (germline): SEHNR, FQNEAQ (reference sequence). Here the CDR3 DNA reads TGTGCCAGCAGCTACCTAGAGACCCAGTTCTTC. This translates into CASSYLETQFF.

Concerning this clonotype: A much larger clone differs from this one at a single base, so this may be a read error. J is TRBJ2-5 and V is TRBV3-1, with no clear D. This CDR3 has 13 amino acids. From germline, CDR1 is LGHDT and CDR2 YNNKEL (reference sequence). The CDR3 DNA reads TGTGTCAGCAGCCAAAACCTCCAAGAGACCCAGTACTTC. This gives the protein CVSSQNLQETQYF.

Of note for this clonotype: A much more abundant neighbour one base away suggests this may be a read error. The V and J genes are TRBV5-1 and TRBJ2-1; D gene uncertain. The CDR3 contains 13 residues. Germline CDR1 reads SGHRS; CDR2 reads YFSETQ. With 3 bases removed from V and 5 bases from J, the gap between germline ends came to 9 bases. CDR3 residues: CASSWGRDNEQFF. Written as DNA, the CDR3 is TGCGCCAGCAGCTGGGGTAGGGACAATGAGCAGTTCTTC. Full variable domain (missing parts from reference TRBV5-1 and TRBJ2-1): KAGVTQTPRYLIKTRGQQVTLSCSPISGHRSVSWYQQTPGQGLQFLFEYFSETQRNKGNFPGRFSGRQFSNSRSEMNVSTLELGDSALYLCASSWGRDNEQFFGPGTRLTVL.

The chain couples TRBV4-1 to TRBJ1-6; possibly TRBD1 for D (5 bases). Germline values: CDR1 MGHRA, CDR2 YSYEKL. The ends were cut back, 6 bases at V and 7 bases at J, with 10 bases in the middle. This CDR3 is built from 13 residues. In DNA form, the CDR3 reads TGCGCCAGCAGAGGAAGGGACAATTCACCCCTCCACTTT. Its protein is CASRGRDNSPLHF.

In this sample, this clonotype turned up a few times. This sequence joins TRBV4-3 and TRBJ2-1; D gene unclear. Looked up from germline, CDR1 is LGHNA and CDR2 is YSLEER. CDR3 length: 14 residues. Trimming left V 3 bases short and J 7 bases short, with 13 bases between. The DNA for the CDR3 is TGCGCCAGCAGCCACCAATCCCTCCAAAATGAGCAGTTCTTC. Translation gives CASSHQSLQNEQFF.

This clonotype appeared many times. The rearrangement links TRBV7-6 to TRBJ2-3, with 8 bases lining up with TRBD2. The CDR3 runs 15 residues. CDR1 is SGHVS, CDR2 FNYEAQ, per germline. V gave up 1 base and J gave up 4 bases; unmatched junction bases: 4. This CDR3 reads CASSLGISGADTQYF. The CDR3 bases are TGTGCCAGCAGCTTAGGTATTAGCGGGGCAGATACGCAGTATTTT.

Remarks on this clonotype: A much larger clonotype is one base distant, so this may be a read error. This chain links TRBV21-1 with TRBJ2-7. TRBV21-1 is described as a pseudogene. The CDR3 covers 12 residues. Here the CDR3 reads CAGPGRSYEQYF. The CDR3 DNA reads as TGTGCCGGCCCTGGCAGATCCTACGAGCAGTACTTC.

A few counts support this clonotype. This chain uses TRBV12-3 or TRBV12-4 with TRBJ1-2; maybe TRBD1 (6 bases). The germline V and J ends were trimmed by 10 bases and 4 bases, with 13 bases remaining between them. This CDR3 is built from 12 residues. Here the CDR3 DNA reads TGTGCCATTCGCGGACAGTCCTATGGCTACACCTTC. Translation: CAIRGQSYGYTF.

Regarding this clonotype: A much larger clone lies a single base off, so this may be a read error. This sequence joins TRBV25-1 and TRBJ2-1; no reliable D call. The CDR3 has 16 amino acids. Germline values: CDR1 MGHDK, CDR2 SYGVNS. CDR3 loop: CASSGPSSRSYTEQFF. The CDR3 bases are TGTGCCAGCAGTGGTCCGTCATCGCGCTCCTACACTGAGCAGTTCTTC.

This rearrangement joins TRBV30 to TRBJ2-3; 8 bases agree with TRBD1. The CDR3 loop spans 13 amino acids. Germline-derived CDR1 and CDR2 are GTSNPN and SVGIG (reference sequence). The V gene end was trimmed by 1 base and the J gene end by 3 bases; junction bases not matched to a gene: 0. The CDR3 loop reads CAWSDRGTDTQYF. The CDR3 DNA follows: TGTGCCTGGAGTGACAGGGGGACAGATACGCAGTATTTT.

The chain is built from TRBV6-1 and TRBJ2-7; no reliable D call. CDR1 is MNHNS and CDR2 is SASEGT in the germline V gene. V dropped 5 bases and J dropped 2 bases, with 10 bases sitting between them. CDR3 length equals 13 residues. CDR3 residues: CASSRLLPYEQYF. The CDR3 region has the DNA TGTGCCAGCAGTCGTTTGCTACCCTACGAGCAGTACTTC.

This chain joins TRBV5-1 and TRBJ2-3; D is perhaps TRBD2 (5 bases). Per germline, CDR1 SGHRS and CDR2 YFSETQ. The CDR3 consists of 16 residues. Deletions cut 0 bases from V and 1 base from J, with 12 bases between. The CDR3 protein is CASSLEPLAGTDTQYF. CDR3 in DNA: TGCGCCAGCAGCTTGGAGCCTCTAGCCGGCACAGATACGCAGTATTTT.